This TCR beta chain was retrieved from a study of regulatory T cells in long-lasting Graves disease. Time point described: newly diagnosed GD, antithyroid drugs for less than 3 months. Researchers made the TCR library from RNA that was extracted from PBMCs. The authors diagnosed Graves' disease using American Thyroid Association guidelines. The CDR3 is made up of 15 amino acids. Germline V gives CDR1 MGHRA, CDR2 YSYEKL. Trimming removed 3 bases from V and 5 bases from J; junction bases left unmatched: 9. Building the TCR beta libraries relied on iRepertoire HTBI primers, and CDR3 regions underwent Arm-PCR. TCRdb independently ran MiXCR on the multiplex PCR reads; one entry per CDR3 protein. The sample lists some 250,000 distinct CDR3 sequences; 15% to 20% were seen once. Details on this clonotype: The target antigen is unknown.

Points from the study as a whole: TCR diversity was lower in persistent than newly diagnosed Graves' disease. Persistent disease preferred TRBV28, TRBJ1-2 and TRBJ2-5; new disease, TRBV20-1 and TRBJ2-1.

The same data also went into a second study, on T cells in Graves' hyperthyroidism and ophthalmopathy. From that second work: Researchers defined stable Graves' hyperthyroidism as no ophthalmopathy progression within 18 months.

The sequencing used peripheral blood mononuclear cells (PBMCs), collected at new diagnosis, from a patient treated with antithyroid drugs. This receptor was identified in a woman younger than 45 with Graves disease. The V and J genes are TRBV4-1 and TRBJ1-1; 7 bases are shared with TRBD1. The CDR3 region has the DNA TGCGCCAGCAGCCAGACAGGGCGCGCTAATACTGAAGCTTTCTTT. Protein: CASSQTGRANTEAFF.